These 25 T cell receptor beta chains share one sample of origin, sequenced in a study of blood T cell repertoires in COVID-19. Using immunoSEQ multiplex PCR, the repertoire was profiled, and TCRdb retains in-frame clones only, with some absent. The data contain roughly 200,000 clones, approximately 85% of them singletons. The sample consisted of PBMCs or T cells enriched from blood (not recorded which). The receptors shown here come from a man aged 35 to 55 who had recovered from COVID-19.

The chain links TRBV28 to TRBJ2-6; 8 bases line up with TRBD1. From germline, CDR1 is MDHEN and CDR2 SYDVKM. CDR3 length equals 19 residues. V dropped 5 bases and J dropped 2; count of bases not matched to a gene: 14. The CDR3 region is CASSLVTGQGATGANVLTF. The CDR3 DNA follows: TGTGCCAGCAGTCTCGTTACCGGCCAGGGGGCTACTGGGGCCAACGTCCTGACTTTC.

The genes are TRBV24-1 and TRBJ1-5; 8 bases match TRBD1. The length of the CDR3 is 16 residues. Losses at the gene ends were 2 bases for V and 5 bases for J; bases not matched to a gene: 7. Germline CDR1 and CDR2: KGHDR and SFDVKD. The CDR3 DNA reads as TGTGCCACCAGTGATTCGGACAGGGCGCCCCATCAGCCCCAGCATTTT. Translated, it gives CATSDSDRAPHQPQHF.

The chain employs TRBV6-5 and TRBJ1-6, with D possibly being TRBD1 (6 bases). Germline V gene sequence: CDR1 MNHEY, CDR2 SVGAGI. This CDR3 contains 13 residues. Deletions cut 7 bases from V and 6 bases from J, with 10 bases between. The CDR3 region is CASTAGANSPLHF. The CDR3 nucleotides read TGTGCCAGCACGGCAGGGGCTAATTCACCCCTCCACTTT.

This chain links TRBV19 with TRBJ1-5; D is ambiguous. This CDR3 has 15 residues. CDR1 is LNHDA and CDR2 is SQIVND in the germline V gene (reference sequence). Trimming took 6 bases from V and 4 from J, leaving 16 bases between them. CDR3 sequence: CASSLSRTGNQPQHF. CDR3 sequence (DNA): TGTGCCAGTAGCCTTAGCCGGACGGGGAATCAGCCCCAGCATTTT.

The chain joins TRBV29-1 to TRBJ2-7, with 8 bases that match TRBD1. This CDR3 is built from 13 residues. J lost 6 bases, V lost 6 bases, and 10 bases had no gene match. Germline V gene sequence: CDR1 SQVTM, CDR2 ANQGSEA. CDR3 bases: TGCAGCGTGTATGGACAGGGAGGTGCCGAGCAGTACTTC. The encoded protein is CSVYGQGGAEQYF.

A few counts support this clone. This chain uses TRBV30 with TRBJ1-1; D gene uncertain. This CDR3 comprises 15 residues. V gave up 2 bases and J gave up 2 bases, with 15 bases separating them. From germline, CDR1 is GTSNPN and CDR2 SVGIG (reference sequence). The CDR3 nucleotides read TGTGCCTGGAGTAACCCGACGGGAGACAACACTGAAGCTTTCTTT. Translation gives CAWSNPTGDNTEAFF.

This chain's CDR3 is CASPDLGVDTIYF. The CDR3 DNA is TGCGCCAGCCCCGATCTCGGGGTCGACACCATATATTTT. V gene TRBV10-1 combines with J gene TRBJ1-3; D is undetermined. V shed 8 bases and J shed 8 bases, with 16 bases lying between them. Per the germline V gene, CDR1 is WNHNN and CDR2 is SYGVQD (reference sequence). This CDR3 has 13 amino acids.

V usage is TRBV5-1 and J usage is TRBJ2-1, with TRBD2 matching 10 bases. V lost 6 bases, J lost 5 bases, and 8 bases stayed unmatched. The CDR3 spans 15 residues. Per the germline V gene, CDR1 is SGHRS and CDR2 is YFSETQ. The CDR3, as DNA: TGCGCCAGCACCCAAGCGGGAGGGCCCGACAATGAGCAGTTCTTC. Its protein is CASTQAGGPDNEQFF.

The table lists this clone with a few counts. CDR3: CAWSVLSTVGGNTIYF. CDR3 bases: TGTGCCTGGAGTGTACTTTCTACAGTCGGTGGAAACACCATATATTTT. The chain links TRBV30 to TRBJ1-3, with D unresolved. CDR3 length: 16 amino acids. Per the germline V gene, CDR1 is GTSNPN and CDR2 is SVGIG (reference sequence). V was clipped by 0 bases and J by 3 bases, with 15 bases between them.

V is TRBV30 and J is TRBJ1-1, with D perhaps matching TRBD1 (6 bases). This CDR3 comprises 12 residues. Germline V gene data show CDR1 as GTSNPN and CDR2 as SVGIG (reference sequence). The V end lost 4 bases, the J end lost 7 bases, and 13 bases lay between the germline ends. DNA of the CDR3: TGTGCCTGGATTAATCTCAGGGGTGAAGCTTTCTTT. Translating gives CAWINLRGEAFF.

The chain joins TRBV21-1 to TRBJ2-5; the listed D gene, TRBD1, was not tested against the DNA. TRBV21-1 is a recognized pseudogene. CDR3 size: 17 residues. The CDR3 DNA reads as TGTGCCAGCAGCTTGCTCCGGGACAGGACCCCGCCGGAGACCCAGTACTTC. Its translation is CASSLLRDRTPPETQYF.

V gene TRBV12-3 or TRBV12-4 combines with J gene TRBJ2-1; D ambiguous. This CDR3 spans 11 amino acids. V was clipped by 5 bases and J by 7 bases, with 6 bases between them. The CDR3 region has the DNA TGTGCCAGCAGTGAGGTGAATGAGCAGTTCTTC. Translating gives CASSEVNEQFF.

The CDR3 sequence: CSVEGTGNLNEQFF. CDR3 coding DNA: TGCAGCGTTGAAGGGACAGGGAATCTCAATGAGCAGTTCTTC. The chain uses TRBV29-1 and TRBJ2-1, with TRBD1 identical over 8 bases. The germline V gene encodes CDR1 SQVTM and CDR2 ANQGSEA. Unmatched junction bases numbered 5, after V lost 1 base and J lost 6 bases. This CDR3 is 14 amino acids long.

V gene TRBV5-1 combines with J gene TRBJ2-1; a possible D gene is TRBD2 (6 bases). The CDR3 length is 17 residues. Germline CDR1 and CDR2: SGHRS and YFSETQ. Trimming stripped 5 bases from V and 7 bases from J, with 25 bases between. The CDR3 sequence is CASSWFSTSPPPNEQFF. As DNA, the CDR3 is TGCGCCAGCAGTTGGTTCTCTACTAGCCCTCCCCCAAATGAGCAGTTCTTC. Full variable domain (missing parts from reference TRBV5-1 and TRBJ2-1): KAGVTQTPRYLIKTRGQQVTLSCSPISGHRSVSWYQQTPGQGLQFLFEYFSETQRNKGNFPGRFSGRQFSNSRSEMNVSTLELGDSALYLCASSWFSTSPPPNEQFFGPGTRLTVL.

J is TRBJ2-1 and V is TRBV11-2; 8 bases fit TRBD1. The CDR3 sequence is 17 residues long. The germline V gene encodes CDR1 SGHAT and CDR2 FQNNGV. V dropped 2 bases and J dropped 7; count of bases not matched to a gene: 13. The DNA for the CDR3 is TGTGCCAGCAGCTTAAATAGGAGGACAGGGAGGATTAATGAGCAGTTCTTC. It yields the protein CASSLNRRTGRINEQFF.

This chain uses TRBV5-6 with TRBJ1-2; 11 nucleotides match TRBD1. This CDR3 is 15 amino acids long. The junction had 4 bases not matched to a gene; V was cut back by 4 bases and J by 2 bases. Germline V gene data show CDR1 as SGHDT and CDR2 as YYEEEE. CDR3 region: CASSMDRGPNYGYTF. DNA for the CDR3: TGTGCCAGCAGCATGGACAGGGGGCCAAACTATGGCTACACCTTC.

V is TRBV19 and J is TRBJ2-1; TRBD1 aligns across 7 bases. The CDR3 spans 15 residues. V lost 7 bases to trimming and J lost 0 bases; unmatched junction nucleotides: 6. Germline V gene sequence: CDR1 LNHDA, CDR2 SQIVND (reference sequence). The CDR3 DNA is TGTGCCAGTAAGACGGACAGGTCCTCCTACAATGAGCAGTTCTTC. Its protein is CASKTDRSSYNEQFF.

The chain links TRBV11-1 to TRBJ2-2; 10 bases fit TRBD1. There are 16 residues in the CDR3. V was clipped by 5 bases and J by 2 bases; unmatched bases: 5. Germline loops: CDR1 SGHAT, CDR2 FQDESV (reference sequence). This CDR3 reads CASSQGQGGNTGELFF. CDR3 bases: TGTGCCAGCAGCCAAGGACAGGGGGGTAACACCGGGGAGCTGTTTTTT.

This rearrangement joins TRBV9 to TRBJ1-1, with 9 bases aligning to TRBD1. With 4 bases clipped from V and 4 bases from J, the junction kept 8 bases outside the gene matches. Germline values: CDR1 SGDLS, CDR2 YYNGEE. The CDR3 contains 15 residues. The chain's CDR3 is CASSPPWGQGTEAFF. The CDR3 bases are TGTGCCAGCAGCCCTCCTTGGGGACAGGGCACTGAAGCTTTCTTT.

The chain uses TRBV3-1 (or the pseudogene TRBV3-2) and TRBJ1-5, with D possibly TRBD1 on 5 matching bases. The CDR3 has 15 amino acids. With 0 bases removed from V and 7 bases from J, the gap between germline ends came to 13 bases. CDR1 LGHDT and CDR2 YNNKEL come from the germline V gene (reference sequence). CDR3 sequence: CASSQDPAGIQPQHF. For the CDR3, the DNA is TGTGCCAGCAGCCAAGATCCGGCAGGGATACAGCCCCAGCATTTT.

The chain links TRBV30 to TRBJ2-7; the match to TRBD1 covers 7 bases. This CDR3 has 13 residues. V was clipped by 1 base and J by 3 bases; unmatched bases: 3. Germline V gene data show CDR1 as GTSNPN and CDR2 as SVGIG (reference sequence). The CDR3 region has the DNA TGTGCCTGGAGTGCGGGGACAGTCTACGAGCAGTACTTC. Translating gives CAWSAGTVYEQYF.

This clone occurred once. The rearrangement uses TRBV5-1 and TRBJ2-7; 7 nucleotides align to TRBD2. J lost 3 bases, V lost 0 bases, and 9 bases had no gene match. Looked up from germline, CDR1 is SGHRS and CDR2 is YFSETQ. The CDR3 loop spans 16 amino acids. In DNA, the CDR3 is TGCGCCAGCAGCTTGGACTCGGGGGGAACAAACTACGAGCAGTACTTC. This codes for CASSLDSGGTNYEQYF.

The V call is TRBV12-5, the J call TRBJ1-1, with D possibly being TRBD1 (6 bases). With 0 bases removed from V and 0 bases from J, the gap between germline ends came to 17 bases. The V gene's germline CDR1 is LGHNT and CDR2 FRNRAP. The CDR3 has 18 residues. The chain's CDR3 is CASGLVLGQGLMNTEAFF. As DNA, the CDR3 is TGTGCTAGTGGTTTGGTACTAGGCCAGGGGCTGATGAACACTGAAGCTTTCTTT.

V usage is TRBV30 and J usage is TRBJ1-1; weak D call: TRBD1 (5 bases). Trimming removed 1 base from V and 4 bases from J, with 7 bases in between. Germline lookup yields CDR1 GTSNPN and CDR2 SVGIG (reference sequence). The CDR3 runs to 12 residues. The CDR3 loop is CAWSEGPTEAFF. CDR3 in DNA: TGTGCCTGGAGTGAGGGGCCCACTGAAGCTTTCTTT.

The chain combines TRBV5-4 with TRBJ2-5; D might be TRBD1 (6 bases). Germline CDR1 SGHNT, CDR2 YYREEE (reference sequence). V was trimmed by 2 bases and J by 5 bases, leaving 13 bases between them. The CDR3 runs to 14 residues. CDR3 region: CASSLSGDRETQYF. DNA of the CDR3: TGTGCCAGCAGCTTATCAGGGGACCGGGAGACCCAGTACTTC. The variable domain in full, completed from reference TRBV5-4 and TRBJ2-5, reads ETGVTQSPTHLIKTRGQQVTLRCSSQSGHNTVSWYQQALGQGPQFIFQYYREEENGRGNFPPRFSGLQFPNYSSELNVNALELDDSALYLCASSLSGDRETQYFGPGTRLLVL.